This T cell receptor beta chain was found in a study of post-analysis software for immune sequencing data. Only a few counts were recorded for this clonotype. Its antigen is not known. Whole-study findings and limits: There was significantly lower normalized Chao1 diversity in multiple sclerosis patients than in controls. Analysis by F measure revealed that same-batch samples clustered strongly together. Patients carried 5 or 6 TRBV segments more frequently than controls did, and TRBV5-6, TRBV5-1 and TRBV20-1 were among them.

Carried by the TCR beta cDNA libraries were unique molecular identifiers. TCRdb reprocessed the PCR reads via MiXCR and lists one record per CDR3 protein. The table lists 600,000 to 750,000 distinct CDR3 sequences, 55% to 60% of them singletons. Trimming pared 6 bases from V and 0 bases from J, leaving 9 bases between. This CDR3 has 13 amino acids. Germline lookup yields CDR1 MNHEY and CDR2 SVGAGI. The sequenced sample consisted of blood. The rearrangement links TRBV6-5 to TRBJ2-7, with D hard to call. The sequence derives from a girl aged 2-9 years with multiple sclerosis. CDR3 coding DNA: TGTGCCAGCAGCCCTGACCCCTCCTACGAGCAGTACTTC. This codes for CASSPDPSYEQYF.